Sequencing of this T cell receptor (beta chain) was carried out in a study of T cell responses to AZD1222 COVID-19 vaccine. Turning to this clone: What it recognizes is unknown.

Study-wide points: Researchers report vaccine-associated CD4 TCRs spanning spike, with dominance at 160-218 and 743-854. Donors were chiefly white British, with a greater number of females, and clonal diversity was perhaps underestimated. Spike-specific TCR depth and breadth grew after two AZD1222 doses. Among AZD1222 vaccinees, only five or six were seropositive at baseline.

V gave up 4 bases and J gave up 2 bases, with 9 bases separating them. The CDR3 consists of 13 residues. Germline V gene data show CDR1 as SGHDN and CDR2 as FVKESK. Here immunoSEQ multiplex PCR was the method, and the copy in TCRdb shows in-frame clones only, minus some. Of over 85,000 clones listed, 70% to 90% are singletons. This TCR came from an adult who received the AZD1222 COVID-19 vaccine. This specimen consisted of peripheral blood, obtained 28 days after the second AZD1222 dose. V and J are TRBV14 and TRBJ2-7; D gene unclear. The CDR3 region is CASSPELPYEQYF. CDR3 nucleotides: TGTGCCAGCAGCCCGGAACTTCCCTACGAGCAGTACTTC.